Below, 19 T cell receptor beta chains from the same sample are listed, as sequenced in a study of spatial heterogeneity in lung cancer. Time point given: sample taken at primary tumor resection. Unsorted whole RNA samples from tumor, nontumor lung or frozen PBMC were sequenced. TCRdb re-called the 5' RACE reads through MiXCR, storing one row per CDR3 protein. The sample consists of 25,000 or so distinct CDR3 sequences, over 3% of them appearing once. Specimen: PBMCs, collected at surgery. Every receptor here comes from a female donor with early-stage non-small cell lung cancer.

This clonotype was picked up many times. The chain combines TRBV7-9 with TRBJ1-4; possibly TRBD1 for D (5 bases). Trimming left V 1 base short and J 6 bases short, with 6 bases between. The CDR3 has 13 residues. Germline V lookup: CDR1 SEHNR, CDR2 FQNEAQ (reference sequence). The CDR3 protein is CASSLGDDEKLFF. The CDR3 DNA sequence: TGTGCCAGCAGCTTAGGGGACGATGAAAAACTGTTTTTT.

This clonotype was picked up many times. The chain uses TRBV9 and TRBJ2-2, with 8 bases fitting TRBD2. Germline CDR1 and CDR2: SGDLS and YYNGEE. The CDR3 sequence is 15 residues long. Unmatched junction bases numbered 3, after V lost 3 bases and J lost 2 bases. The CDR3 DNA follows: TGTGCCAGCAGCGCCCTAGCGGGTAACACCGGGGAGCTGTTTTTT. Translated: CASSALAGNTGELFF.

By share of the sample, this clonotype is medium-sized. The J gene is TRBJ2-1, the V gene TRBV7-9; 7 bases match TRBD2. The germline gives CDR1 SEHNR, CDR2 FQNEAQ (reference sequence). The J segment lost 1 base and the V segment lost 7 bases, leaving 7 bases of the junction unmatched. The CDR3 is 15 amino acids. In DNA, the CDR3 is TGTGCCAGCACGGTAGCGGGTAATTCCTACAATGAGCAGTTCTTC. Its protein product is CASTVAGNSYNEQFF.

This clonotype was observed a handful of times. The V gene is TRBV6-5, the J gene TRBJ1-2, with a weak D call TRBD1 (5 bases). Germline values: CDR1 MNHEY, CDR2 SVGAGI. This CDR3 comprises 14 residues. V was cut by 2 bases and J by 3 bases, with 10 bases left in between. The DNA for the CDR3 is TGTGCCAGCAGTTACGACAGAGGCTACTATGGCTACACCTTC. Translated, it gives CASSYDRGYYGYTF.

This clonotype occurred many times. The V gene is TRBV12-3 or TRBV12-4, the J gene TRBJ2-1; 10 nucleotides line up with TRBD2. The CDR3 is 18 residues long. J was trimmed by 4 bases and V by 2 bases; bases with no gene match: 11. CDR3 residues: CASSLIFLAGARYNEQFF. The DNA of the CDR3 is TGTGCCAGCAGTTTAATTTTTCTAGCGGGAGCTCGGTACAATGAGCAGTTCTTC.

At least ten counts were recorded for this clonotype. The rearrangement links TRBV20-1 to TRBJ2-3; no firm D call. Looked up from germline, CDR1 is DFQATT and CDR2 is SNEGSKA (reference sequence). V shed 2 bases and J shed 1 base, with 10 bases lying between them. The CDR3 covers 14 residues. As DNA, the CDR3 is TGCAGTGCTAGAATGGTTTTGGGCACAGATACGCAGTATTTT. Its protein product is CSARMVLGTDTQYF.

This clonotype was observed many times. The rearrangement uses TRBV5-8 and TRBJ1-1; D perhaps matches TRBD1 (6 bases). Trimming took 3 bases from V and 1 from J, leaving 16 bases between them. The CDR3 contains 16 residues. Germline V gene sequence: CDR1 SGHTS, CDR2 YDEGEE. The CDR3 DNA follows: TGTGCCAGCAGCTCAAGGGGGGTGGGGCAGAACACTGAAGCTTTCTTT. The encoded protein is CASSSRGVGQNTEAFF. The whole variable domain, remainder taken from reference TRBV5-8 and TRBJ1-1, is EAGVTQSPTHLIKTRGQQATLRCSPISGHTSVYWYQQALGLGLQFLLWYDEGEERNRGNFPPRFSGRQFPNYSSELNVNALELEDSALYLCASSSRGVGQNTEAFFGQGTRLTVV.

This clonotype was seen at least ten times. This sequence joins TRBV6-5 and TRBJ2-7; TRBD1 matches at 10 bases. Germline V gene lookup returns CDR1 MNHEY and CDR2 SVGAGI. Trimming removed 6 bases from V and 5 bases from J; junction bases left unmatched: 7. The CDR3 loop spans 14 amino acids. The CDR3 sequence is CASRGGTGVDEQYF. As DNA, the CDR3 is TGTGCCAGCAGGGGGGGGACAGGGGTCGACGAGCAGTACTTC.

This clonotype occurred many times. The V gene is TRBV28, the J gene TRBJ2-7; TRBD1 agrees at 8 bases. CDR1 MDHEN and CDR2 SYDVKM come from the germline V gene. J lost 1 base, V lost 9 bases, and 8 bases had no gene match. The CDR3 covers 14 residues. The CDR3 loop reads CASSRTGNSYEQYF. The CDR3 nucleotides read TGTGCCAGTTCTCGGACAGGGAATTCCTACGAGCAGTACTTC.

This clonotype was recorded many times. The junction does not match germline at one end; this may be a read error. The rearrangement uses TRBV3-1 and TRBJ2-3, with 9 bases identical to TRBD2. Germline assignment: CDR1 LGHDT and CDR2 YNNKEL (reference sequence). CDR3 size: 19 residues. CDR3 DNA: TGTGCCAGCAGCAAAGATAGGAGACTAGCGGCTGCAGGAACAGATACGCAGTATTTT. The encoded protein is CASSKDRRLAAAGTDTQYF.

Many counts were recorded for this clonotype. The gene calls are TRBV12-3 or TRBV12-4 and TRBJ2-3; D is unresolved. V was trimmed by 6 bases and J by 6 bases, leaving 7 bases between them. The CDR3 is 11 residues long. This chain's CDR3 is CASSIQDTQYF. The CDR3 DNA sequence: TGTGCCAGCAGCATACAGGATACGCAGTATTTT.

This clonotype was observed at least ten times. The chain has TRBV9 and TRBJ2-1; the D gene is possibly TRBD1 (5 bases). The CDR3 sequence is 14 residues long. Germline-derived CDR1 and CDR2 are SGDLS and YYNGEE. Trimming stripped 0 bases from V and 7 bases from J, with 11 bases between. DNA of the CDR3: TGTGCCAGCAGCGTAGTGGGCCAGGGAAATGAGCAGTTCTTC. Translating gives CASSVVGQGNEQFF.

This clonotype appeared a few times. This chain links TRBV6-5 with TRBJ2-6; 9 bases map to TRBD1. The CDR3 loop spans 16 amino acids. The germline CDR1 and CDR2 sequences are MNHEY and SVGAGI. The junction had 2 bases not matched to a gene; V was cut back by 4 bases and J by 1 base. CDR3: CASSSTGGSGANVLTF. In nucleotides, the CDR3 is TGTGCCAGCAGTTCGACAGGGGGATCTGGGGCCAACGTCCTGACTTTC.

This clonotype was observed a handful of times. CDR3 DNA sequence: TGTGCCAGCAGTGGACAGCAAGAGACCCAGTACTTC. The encoded protein is CASSGQQETQYF. The V call is TRBV2, the J call TRBJ2-5; TRBD1 is a possible D gene (5 bases). Germline values: CDR1 SNHLY, CDR2 FYNNEI. CDR3 length: 12 residues. V lost 4 bases, J lost 2 bases, and 5 bases lay in between.

This clonotype was recorded many times. V and J are TRBV9 and TRBJ2-2; the D gene is possibly TRBD1 (5 bases). CDR1 and CDR2 (germline): SGDLS, YYNGEE. This CDR3 contains 13 residues. The germline V and J ends were trimmed by 3 bases and 5 bases, with 8 bases remaining between them. CDR3 amino acids: CASSEGVTGELFF. The CDR3 DNA sequence: TGTGCCAGCAGCGAAGGGGTGACCGGGGAGCTGTTTTTT. Full variable domain (outside the CDR3, taken from reference TRBV9 and TRBJ2-2): DSGVTQTPKHLITATGQRVTLRCSPRSGDLSVYWYQQSLDQGLQFLIQYYNGEERAKGNILERFSAQQFPDLHSELNLSSLELGDSALYFCASSEGVTGELFFGEGSRLTVL.

This clonotype was seen repeatedly, ten times or more. This chain connects TRBV7-2 to TRBJ1-6; unclear D gene. The CDR3 is made up of 12 amino acids. CDR1 is SGHTA and CDR2 is FQGNSA in the germline V gene. V was pared by 10 bases and J by 7 bases, with 11 bases between. In DNA form, the CDR3 reads TGTGCCATCATTGAGGGAAATTCACCCCTCCACTTT. This translates into CAIIEGNSPLHF.

This clonotype is judged medium-sized. The V gene is TRBV20-1, the J gene TRBJ2-7, with 11 bases fitting TRBD2. CDR1 is DFQATT, CDR2 SNEGSKA, per germline (reference sequence). Germline trimming cut 6 bases from V and 0 bases from J; bases unmatched to any gene: 1. This CDR3 is 13 amino acids long. In DNA, the CDR3 is TGCAGTGCCGGGACTAGCGGCTCCTACGAGCAGTACTTC. Its protein product is CSAGTSGSYEQYF.

This clonotype was counted many times. The V gene is TRBV6-1, the J gene TRBJ1-4, with 10 positions matching TRBD1. This CDR3 is 15 amino acids long. The V gene end was trimmed by 6 bases and the J gene end by 10 bases; junction bases not matched to a gene: 11. Germline V CDR1 and CDR2: MNHNS, SASEGT. The CDR3 is CASRTPGTGERKLFF. Written as DNA, the CDR3 is TGTGCCAGCAGAACACCCGGGACAGGGGAGCGAAAACTGTTTTTT.

This clonotype was counted ten times or more. This chain joins TRBV13 and TRBJ2-7; 14 bases fit TRBD2. CDR1 is PRHDT and CDR2 is FYEKMQ in the germline V gene (reference sequence). This CDR3 has 15 amino acids. V shed 5 bases and J 7 bases; nucleotides not matched to a gene: 7. CDR3 nucleotide sequence: TGTGCCAGCAGCGTGGGACTAGCGGGAGAGGGAGAGCAGTACTTC. As protein: CASSVGLAGEGEQYF.